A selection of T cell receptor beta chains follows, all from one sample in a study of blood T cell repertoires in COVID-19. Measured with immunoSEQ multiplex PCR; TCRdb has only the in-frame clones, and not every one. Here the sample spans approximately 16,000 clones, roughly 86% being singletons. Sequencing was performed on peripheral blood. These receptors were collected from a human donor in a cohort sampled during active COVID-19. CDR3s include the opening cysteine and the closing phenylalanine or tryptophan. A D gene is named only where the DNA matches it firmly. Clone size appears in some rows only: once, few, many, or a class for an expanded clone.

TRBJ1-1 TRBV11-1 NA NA CASSFSGNTEAFF TGTGCCAGCAGTTTCTCAGGGAACACTGAAGCTTTCTTT
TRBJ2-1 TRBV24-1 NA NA CATSDSLRTPPQGTPPNNEQFF TGTGCCACCAGCGACTCGCTCCGAACCCCCCCACAGGGAACCCCTCCAAACAATGAGCAGTTCTTC
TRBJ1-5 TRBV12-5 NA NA CASGSRPRERGQPQHF TGTGCTAGTGGTTCCCGCCCCAGGGAAAGGGGTCAGCCCCAGCATTTT
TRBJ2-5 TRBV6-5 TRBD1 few CASSYSDRGRETQYF TGTGCCAGCAGTTACTCGGACAGGGGGCGTGAGACCCAGTACTTC
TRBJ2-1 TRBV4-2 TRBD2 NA CASSPALGLAGGNEQFF TGTGCCAGCAGCCCCGCCCTGGGACTAGCGGGGGGCAATGAGCAGTTCTTC
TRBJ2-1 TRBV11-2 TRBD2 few CASSLRLAEYNEQFF TGTGCCAGCAGCTTAAGACTAGCGGAGTACAATGAGCAGTTCTTC
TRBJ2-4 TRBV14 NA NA CASSRGAGIAKNIQYF TGTGCCAGCAGCCGCGGCGCAGGGATAGCCAAAAACATTCAGTACTTC
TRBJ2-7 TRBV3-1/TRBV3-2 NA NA CASSLAGISEQYF TGTGCCAGCAGCCTGGCGGGGATAAGCGAGCAGTACTTC
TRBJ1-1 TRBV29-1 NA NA CSAPGGDTEAFF TGCAGCGCCCCGGGAGGGGACACTGAAGCTTTCTTT
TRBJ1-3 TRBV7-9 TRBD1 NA CASSLFGTGPGNTIYF TGTGCCAGCAGCTTATTTGGGACAGGCCCTGGAAACACCATATATTTT
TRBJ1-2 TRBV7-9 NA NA CASNPGGLDGYTF TGTGCCAGCAACCCTGGGGGGTTGGATGGCTACACCTTC
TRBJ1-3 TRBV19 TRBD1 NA CASPGQGSGNTIYF TGTGCCAGTCCCGGACAGGGATCTGGAAACACCATATATTTT
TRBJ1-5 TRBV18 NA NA CASSPGRGQPQHF TGTGCCAGCTCACCCGGTAGAGGTCAGCCCCAGCATTTT
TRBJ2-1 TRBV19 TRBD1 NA CASSIDYRGYNEQFF TGTGCCAGTAGTATAGATTACAGGGGCTACAATGAGCAGTTCTTC
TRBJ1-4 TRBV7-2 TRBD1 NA CASSPQGAGEKLFF TGTGCCAGCAGCCCTCAGGGGGCTGGGGAAAAACTGTTTTTT
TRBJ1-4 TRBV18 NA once CASSPEQGRDEKLFF TGTGCCAGCTCACCCGAACAGGGCAGGGATGAAAAACTGTTTTTT
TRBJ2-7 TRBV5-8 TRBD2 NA CASSVLAGGFYEQYF TGTGCCAGCAGCGTACTAGCGGGGGGTTTCTACGAGCAGTACTTC
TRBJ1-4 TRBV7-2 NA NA CASSLGGRVVEKLFF TGTGCCAGCAGCTTAGGGGGCAGGGTTGTTGAAAAACTGTTTTTT
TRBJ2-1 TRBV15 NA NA CATSSAFSSYNEQFF TGTGCCACCAGCAGCGCCTTCAGCTCCTACAATGAGCAGTTCTTC
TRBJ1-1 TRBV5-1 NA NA CASSLGAQGSRPWNTEAFF TGCGCCAGCAGCTTGGGAGCTCAGGGTTCACGACCCTGGAACACTGAAGCTTTCTTT
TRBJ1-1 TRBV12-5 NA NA CASGPGGLQRAFF TGTGCTAGTGGCCCAGGAGGTCTCCAACGGGCTTTCTTT
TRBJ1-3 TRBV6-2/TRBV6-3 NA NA CASSYGRVGNTIYF TGTGCCAGCAGTTACGGGAGGGTTGGAAACACCATATATTTT
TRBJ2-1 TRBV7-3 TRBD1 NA CASSVRDRGQNEQFF TGTGCCAGCAGCGTCCGGGACAGGGGGCAGAATGAGCAGTTCTTC
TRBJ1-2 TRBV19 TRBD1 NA CASSIRTGTGDHGYTF TGTGCCAGTAGTATTCGGACCGGGACAGGGGACCATGGCTACACCTTC
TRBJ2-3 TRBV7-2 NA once CASSEGPSQNTQYF TGTGCCAGCAGCGAGGGTCCGTCACAGAATACGCAGTATTTT
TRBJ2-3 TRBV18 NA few CASSPPATDTQYF TGTGCCAGCTCACCACCGGCAACAGATACGCAGTATTTT
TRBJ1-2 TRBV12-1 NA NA CASSQTQGLSYGYTF TGTGCCAGCAGCCAGACACAGGGACTAAGCTATGGCTACACCTTC
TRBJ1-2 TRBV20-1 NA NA CSARGGGGYTF TGCAGTGCTAGAGGGGGGGGTGGCTACACCTTC